The 20 T cell receptor beta chains in this list originate from one sample, sequenced in a study of T-cell reconstitution after alpha-beta-depleted transplantation in children. The TCRbeta library was prepared with unique molecular identifiers. TCRdb recomputed calls from the PCR reads with MiXCR, one row per CDR3 protein. This table has 600,000 or so distinct CDR3 sequences, 20% to 25% appearing once. Sequenced here: PBMCs, mostly from graft donor cells, sampled 360 days after TCRalphabeta/CD19-depleted stem cell transplant. These receptors all stem from a boy less than two years old who had a stem cell transplant for acute myeloid leukemia, so the T cells may come from the graft donor.

The table lists this clonotype with many counts. The CDR3 is CASSSGGPYEQYF. CDR3 coding DNA: TGTGCCAGCAGCTCGGGGGGCCCGTACGAGCAGTACTTC. The V and J genes are TRBV7-2 and TRBJ2-7; TRBD2 is a possible D gene (7 bases). The germline V gene encodes CDR1 SGHTA and CDR2 FQGNSA. The V end lost 4 bases, the J end lost 4 bases, and 11 bases lay between the germline ends. This CDR3 contains 13 residues. Variable domain in full (rest from reference TRBV7-2 and TRBJ2-7): GAGVSQSPSNKVTEKGKDVELRCDPISGHTALYWYRQSLGQGLEFLIYFQGNSAPDKSGLPSDRFSAERTGGSVSTLTIQRTQQEDSAVYLCASSSGGPYEQYFGPGTRLTVT.

This clonotype showed up just a few times. The chain links TRBV7-2 to TRBJ2-7; TRBD1 is a possible D gene (6 bases). The germline V and J ends were trimmed by 5 bases and 4 bases, with 15 bases remaining between them. CDR3 length: 14 amino acids. CDR1 is SGHTA, CDR2 FQGNSA, per germline. The CDR3 is CASSPHQGLYEQYF. The CDR3 DNA sequence: TGTGCCAGCAGCCCCCACCAGGGGTTGTACGAGCAGTACTTC.

The chain links TRBV20-1 to TRBJ1-1; no definite D call. The CDR3 has 11 amino acids. The ends were cut back, 3 bases at V and 5 bases at J, with 7 bases in the middle. Germline V gene sequence: CDR1 DFQATT, CDR2 SNEGSKA (reference sequence). CDR3 amino acids: CSASPQTEAFF. In DNA, the CDR3 is TGCAGTGCTAGTCCGCAGACTGAAGCTTTCTTT.

The chain recombines TRBV20-1 with TRBJ2-7, with D possibly TRBD2 on 6 matching bases. V was shortened by 1 base and J by 6 bases, with 16 bases between the two germline ends. The CDR3 is made up of 14 amino acids. CDR1 DFQATT and CDR2 SNEGSKA come from the germline V gene (reference sequence). The CDR3: CSARARLEIGEQYF. In DNA, the CDR3 is TGCAGTGCTAGAGCCAGACTAGAAATCGGCGAGCAGTACTTC.

This clonotype has a count of ten or more. This chain connects TRBV7-9 to TRBJ2-1, with 10 bases aligning to TRBD1. The junction had 12 bases not matched to a gene; V was cut back by 6 bases and J by 7 bases. Germline CDR1 and CDR2: SEHNR and FQNEAQ (reference sequence). This CDR3 region has 16 residues. This chain's CDR3 is CASRPSTGGAGNEQFF. The CDR3 DNA reads as TGTGCCAGCAGACCCTCGACAGGGGGCGCGGGGAATGAGCAGTTCTTC.

The chain is built from TRBV29-1 and TRBJ2-3; D unclear. CDR3 length equals 13 residues. CDR1 is SQVTM and CDR2 is ANQGSEA in the germline V gene. Trimming removed 7 bases from V and 2 bases from J, with 13 bases in between. The CDR3 spells CSAVQVNTDTQYF. The CDR3 coding sequence is TGCAGCGCGGTGCAGGTGAACACAGATACGCAGTATTTT.

J is TRBJ2-7 and V is TRBV7-9; D could derive from TRBD1 or TRBD2 (6 bases each). CDR1 SEHNR and CDR2 FQNEAQ come from the germline V gene (reference sequence). The CDR3 has 14 residues. Trimming left V 2 bases short and J 1 base short, with 9 bases between. As DNA, the CDR3 is TGTGCCAGCAGCTTAACGGGGGCATCCTACGAGCAGTACTTC. Amino acids: CASSLTGASYEQYF.

The rearrangement uses TRBV15 and TRBJ2-3, with TRBD2 as a possible D gene (6 bases). Germline values: CDR1 LNHNV, CDR2 YYDKDF (reference sequence). V was clipped by 1 base and J by 5 bases, with 10 bases between them. This CDR3 is built from 14 residues. The CDR3 nucleotides are TGTGCCACCAGCAGAGGGGACTTCCTAGATACGCAGTATTTT. Translating gives CATSRGDFLDTQYF. Filled out from reference TRBV15 and TRBJ2-3, the complete variable domain reads DAMVIQNPRYQVTQFGKPVTLSCSQTLNHNVMYWYQQKSSQAPKLLFHYYDKDFNNEADTPDNFQSRRPNTSFCFLDIRSPGLGDTAMYLCATSRGDFLDTQYFGPGTRLTVL.

The chain links TRBV28 to TRBJ2-7; 11 bases line up with TRBD1. Looked up from germline, CDR1 is MDHEN and CDR2 is SYDVKM. There are 16 residues in the CDR3. The V segment lost 6 bases and the J segment 7 bases; nucleotides outside the gene matches: 14. As DNA, the CDR3 is TGTGCCAGCAGCCAGGCTGGGACAGGGGGACGGATGGAGCAGTACGTC. As protein: CASSQAGTGGRMEQYV.

This clonotype was seen more than once but under ten times. V and J are TRBV20-1 and TRBJ2-2, with unresolved D. V dropped 2 bases and J dropped 0 bases, with 4 bases sitting between them. The CDR3 is made up of 13 amino acids. The germline V gene encodes CDR1 DFQATT and CDR2 SNEGSKA (reference sequence). The DNA of the CDR3 is TGCAGTGCTAGACTAGCGAACACCGGGGAGCTGTTTTTT. Its protein product is CSARLANTGELFF.

V gene TRBV20-1 combines with J gene TRBJ1-2; D uncertain. Germline V gives CDR1 DFQATT, CDR2 SNEGSKA (reference sequence). The CDR3 covers 12 residues. V was trimmed by 5 bases and J by 5 bases, leaving 12 bases between them. DNA of the CDR3: TGCAGTGCTGGTGGACGGAGGTATGGCTACACCTTC. Protein sequence: CSAGGRRYGYTF.

This clonotype was seen ten or more times. The V call is TRBV6-1, the J call TRBJ1-2; the match to TRBD1 covers 7 bases. This CDR3 is built from 15 residues. With 6 bases clipped from V and 5 bases from J, the junction kept 12 bases outside the gene matches. Germline CDR1 and CDR2: MNHNS and SASEGT. CDR3 region: CASRRTGDGIYGYTF. The CDR3 DNA reads TGTGCCAGCAGGCGCACAGGGGACGGGATTTATGGCTACACCTTC.

The V gene is TRBV6-5, the J gene TRBJ2-5; D not resolved. The CDR3 spans 16 residues. The germline CDR1 and CDR2 sequences are MNHEY and SVGAGI. Trimming cost V 2 bases and J 0 bases, with 13 bases left between them. The CDR3: CASSYGTTAHQETQYF. CDR3 bases: TGTGCCAGCAGTTACGGTACCACGGCCCACCAAGAGACCCAGTACTTC.

In this sample, this clonotype turned up once. This rearrangement joins TRBV9 to TRBJ2-1, with D perhaps matching TRBD2 (6 bases). Germline assignment: CDR1 SGDLS and CDR2 YYNGEE. Trimming took 3 bases from V and 3 from J, leaving 13 bases between them. This CDR3 contains 15 residues. This CDR3 reads CASSGRGGGYNEQFF. The CDR3 bases are TGTGCCAGCAGCGGGCGGGGTGGGGGCTACAATGAGCAGTTCTTC. The full variable domain, completed using reference TRBV9 and TRBJ2-1, is DSGVTQTPKHLITATGQRVTLRCSPRSGDLSVYWYQQSLDQGLQFLIQYYNGEERAKGNILERFSAQQFPDLHSELNLSSLELGDSALYFCASSGRGGGYNEQFFGPGTRLTVL.

This clonotype was picked up many times. The chain links TRBV27 to TRBJ2-2; unclear D gene. V was trimmed by 5 bases and J by 0 bases, leaving 4 bases between them. The CDR3 consists of 13 residues. Looked up from germline, CDR1 is MNHEY and CDR2 is SMNVEV (reference sequence). The CDR3 coding sequence is TGTGCCAGCAGTGGGGCGAACACCGGGGAGCTGTTTTTT. Translation gives CASSGANTGELFF.

This clonotype appeared once. The gene calls are TRBV7-2 and TRBJ2-7; TRBD2 aligns across 10 bases. V lost 6 bases to trimming and J lost 4 bases; unmatched junction nucleotides: 3. The CDR3 totals 13 residues. Germline loops: CDR1 SGHTA, CDR2 FQGNSA. In DNA, the CDR3 is TGTGCCAGCAGAAGCGGGGGGGTTTACGAGCAGTACTTC. Translation gives CASRSGGVYEQYF.

In regard to this clonotype: With a much larger clone just one base away, this may be a read error. This chain connects TRBV6-2 or TRBV6-3 to TRBJ1-4; possible D gene TRBD1, 5 bases. Germline assignment: CDR1 MNHEY and CDR2 SVGEGT. CDR3 length equals 15 residues. For the CDR3, the DNA is TGTGCCAGCAGTTACCGGGGGACTACTAATGAAAAACTGCTTTTT. It codes for CASSYRGTTNEKLLF.

The chain couples TRBV29-1 to TRBJ1-1, with D maybe TRBD1 (6 bases). CDR1 is SQVTM, CDR2 ANQGSEA, per germline. V was cut by 7 bases and J by 3 bases, with 18 bases left in between. This CDR3 comprises 14 residues. Here the CDR3 reads CSASHTGSDTEAFF. For the CDR3, the DNA is TGCAGCGCATCGCATACAGGGTCAGACACTGAAGCTTTCTTT.

The chain links TRBV7-9 to TRBJ2-6, with D unresolved. Germline CDR1 reads SEHNR; CDR2 reads FQNEAQ (reference sequence). Trimming took 6 bases from V and 4 from J, leaving 13 bases between them. The CDR3 has 15 residues. CDR3 protein: CASRHGVGGANVLTF. The CDR3 nucleotides are TGTGCCAGCAGACATGGAGTCGGAGGGGCCAACGTCCTGACTTTC.

Written as DNA, the CDR3 is TGCAGTGCTGCAAGCGGGGGGAAGGACGATGAGCAGTTCTTC. It encodes CSAASGGKDDEQFF. The V gene is TRBV20-1, the J gene TRBJ2-1; 9 positions agree with TRBD2. The trim removed 5 bases at V and 8 bases at J, leaving 10 bases unmatched. Germline V gene lookup returns CDR1 DFQATT and CDR2 SNEGSKA (reference sequence). CDR3 length: 14 residues.